These T cell receptor beta chains were read from a single sample in a study of control samples from healthy donors and cancer patients. Profiling relied on immunoSEQ multiplex PCR, and the TCRdb table lists in-frame clones only, not all of them. Among roughly 80,000 clones listed, about 90% were seen once. The sample consisted of blood. These receptors were obtained from a man aged 45-65 years in good health. Each CDR3 is given with its conserved first and last residue. Each record gives: CDR3 length, V gene, clone size, D gene, J gene, CDR3 DNA, CDR3 protein. D genes are given only for firm matches. Expanded clones get a size class; other rows say once, few or many, or leave the size out.

12	TRBV6-1	NA	NA	TRBJ1-1	TGTGCCAGCAGTGAATTCGGGCTTGGAGCTTTCTTT	CASSEFGLGAFF
12	TRBV25-1	NA	TRBD1	TRBJ1-2	TGTGCCAGCGGACAGGGTGGCGGTGGCTACACCTTC	CASGQGGGGYTF
12	TRBV6-4	NA	TRBD1	TRBJ2-7	TGTGCCAGCAGTCGACAGGGGAACGAGCAGTACTTC	CASSRQGNEQYF
11	TRBV30	NA	NA	TRBJ2-5	TGTGCCTGGAGTTCAAAAGAGACCCAGTACTTC	CAWSSKETQYF
14	TRBV7-8	NA	NA	TRBJ1-6	TGTGCCAGCAGCTTAGTTTTTGGGGATTCACCCCTCCACTTT	CASSLVFGDSPLHF
13	TRBV7-3	NA	NA	TRBJ1-5	TGTGCCAGCAGATTAGCCGCTTATCAGCCCCAGCATTTT	CASRLAAYQPQHF
16	TRBV5-8	NA	NA	TRBJ2-3	TGTGCCAGCAACCGGGACTCCTCCCTGGGAACAGATACGCAGTATTTT	CASNRDSSLGTDTQYF
16	TRBV9	NA	TRBD2	TRBJ2-2	TGTGCCAGCAGCGTAGGAGCAGGGAGGGACACCGGGGAGCTGTTTTTT	CASSVGAGRDTGELFF
12	TRBV20-1	once	NA	TRBJ2-3	TGCAGTGCTAGTCTTACAGAAGATACGCAGTATTTT	CSASLTEDTQYF
13	TRBV12-3/TRBV12-4	NA	NA	TRBJ2-2	TGTGCCAGCACCCATTGGGTCACCGGGGAGCTGTTTTTT	CASTHWVTGELFF
12	TRBV21-1	few	NA	TRBJ2-7	TGTGCCAGCAGAAGAGGGACCAGCGAGCAGTACTTC	CASRRGTSEQYF
13	TRBV3-1/TRBV3-2	NA	NA	TRBJ2-4	TGTGCCAGCAGCCAAGGAGGCTCCTACATTCAGTACTTC	CASSQGGSYIQYF
14	TRBV7-9	NA	NA	TRBJ1-2	TGTGCCAGCAGCTCTCGGACAGCGAACTATGGCTACACCTTC	CASSSRTANYGYTF
17	TRBV27	NA	TRBD2	TRBJ2-1	TGTGCCAGCAGTCCCGCTGGTAGAAGCGGGGGGGCGAGTGAGCAGTTCTTC	CASSPAGRSGGASEQFF
14	TRBV3-1/TRBV3-2	NA	NA	TRBJ1-5	TGTGCCAGCAGCCAGGGGCAAATCCATCAGCCCCAGCATTTT	CASSQGQIHQPQHF
10	TRBV29-1	NA	NA	TRBJ1-1	TGCAGCGTTGAAAGTGGCCGAGCTTTCTTT	CSVESGRAFF
15	TRBV19	NA	NA	TRBJ2-5	TGTGCCAGTAGGGTAGGGCAGGGGAGTTTAGAGACCCAGTACTTC	CASRVGQGSLETQYF
13	TRBV15	NA	NA	TRBJ2-5	TGTGCCACCAGCAGCCCTCTTCAAGAGACCCAGTACTTC	CATSSPLQETQYF
14	TRBV7-8	NA	NA	TRBJ2-5	TGTGCCAGCAGCTTAGGGACCCAAACCCACCGCCAGTACTTC	CASSLGTQTHRQYF
18	TRBV7-2	NA	TRBD1	TRBJ2-4	TGTGCCAGCAGCTTCCAGGGGGCCGCACTCCGCGCCAAAAACATTCAGTACTTC	CASSFQGAALRAKNIQYF
16	TRBV5-4	NA	NA	TRBJ2-5	TGTGCCAGCAGCTCTCAACGGACCGGTGGTTTGAAGACCCAGTACTTC	CASSSQRTGGLKTQYF
14	TRBV6-5	NA	NA	TRBJ1-5	TGTGCCAGCAGGGACAGTTATAGCAATCAGCCCCAGCATTTT	CASRDSYSNQPQHF
15	TRBV10-3	NA	TRBD2	TRBJ2-2	TGTGCCATCAGTCAACTAGCGGCCCCCACCGGGGAGCTGTTTTTT	CAISQLAAPTGELFF
13	TRBV7-7	NA	TRBD1	TRBJ2-7	TGTGCCAGCAGGCCGACAGGGTCCAACGAGCAGTACTTC	CASRPTGSNEQYF
14	TRBV9	NA	NA	TRBJ2-3	TGTGCCAGCAGCGCCGGGACTGGCGGGGATACGCAGTATTTT	CASSAGTGGDTQYF